This T cell receptor (beta chain) was identified in a study of T cell repertoires in cytomegalovirus infection. The table lists this clonotype with a few counts. Its antigen is as yet unknown. Germline CDR1 reads DFQATT; CDR2 reads SNEGSKA (reference sequence). The germline V and J ends were trimmed by 3 bases and 0 bases, with 18 bases remaining between them. The CDR3 is made up of 18 amino acids. One entry per CDR3 protein, called by TCRdb with MiXCR from the reads. The table has approximately 730,000 distinct CDR3 sequences, 33% seen once. The chain is built from TRBV20-1 and TRBJ1-6; D perhaps matches TRBD1 (6 bases). Sequences were derived from cultured PBMCs, sampled from culture after CMV antigen stimulation. This clonotype originated in a human donor in good health (CMV status not recorded). Some clones in this sample may be carry-over from other donors' samples. The CDR3 loop reads CSASPIQGFSSYNSPLHF. CDR3 nucleotide sequence: TGCAGTGCTAGCCCAATCCAGGGGTTCAGCTCCTATAATTCACCCCTCCACTTT.